The clone carrying this TCR beta chain came up once. Recruits, aged roughly 18 to 100 years, lived in 24 US areas. Assignment of participants to cohorts was predicated upon participant-reported clinical history. Authors' data handling: By means of reference gene primer amplification, nucleated cell counts were estimated. The method was immunoSEQ multiplex PCR; TCRdb's version includes in-frame clones alone and lacks a portion of them. The D gene and trimming were derived from the DNA, and the V and J assignments and clone size from that table. The repertoire includes some 230,000 clones, 85% to 90% of them detected once, and approximately 3.8% sits in the top ten. This sample stems from a study of blood T cell repertoires in COVID-19. Study context: COVID-19 samples collected from the United States, Italy and Spain covered acute and convalescent phases.

The junction had 9 bases not matched to a gene; V was cut back by 4 bases and J by 2 bases. The germline V gene has CDR1 SGHNT and CDR2 YYREEE (reference sequence). CDR3 length: 16 residues. V usage is TRBV5-4 and J usage is TRBJ2-1; 7 bases map to TRBD2. Sequencing was done on a sample of PBMCs or T cells enriched from blood (not recorded which). The sequence derives from a woman between 18 and 30 years old in a cohort exposed to, infected with or recovered from COVID-19 (not recorded which). CDR3 protein: CASSPARGTTYNEQFF. The CDR3 DNA reads as TGTGCCAGCAGCCCCGCAAGAGGGACTACCTACAATGAGCAGTTCTTC.